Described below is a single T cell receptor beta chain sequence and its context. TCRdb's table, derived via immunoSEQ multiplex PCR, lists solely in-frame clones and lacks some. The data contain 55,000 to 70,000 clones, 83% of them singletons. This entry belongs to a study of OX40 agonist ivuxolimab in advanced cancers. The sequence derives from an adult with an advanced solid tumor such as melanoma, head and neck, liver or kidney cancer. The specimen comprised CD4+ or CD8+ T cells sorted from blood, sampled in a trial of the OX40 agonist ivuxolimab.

The CDR3 DNA is TGTGCCAGCAGCAATGTTTGGCAGCCAAACTCTGGAAACACCATATATTTT. Translated: CASSNVWQPNSGNTIYF. The rearrangement links TRBV7-9 to TRBJ1-3; D remains unclear. V lost 5 bases to trimming and J lost 0 bases, with 17 bases between them. This CDR3 comprises 17 residues. CDR1 and CDR2 from the germline V gene are SEHNR and FQNEAQ (reference sequence). The entire variable domain, with the rest obtained from reference TRBV7-9 and TRBJ1-3, is as follows: DTGVSQNPRHKITKRGQNVTFRCDPISEHNRLYWYRQTLGQGPEFLTYFQNEAQLEKSRLLSDRFSAERPKGSFSTLEIQRTEQGDSAMYLCASSNVWQPNSGNTIYFGEGSWLTVV.